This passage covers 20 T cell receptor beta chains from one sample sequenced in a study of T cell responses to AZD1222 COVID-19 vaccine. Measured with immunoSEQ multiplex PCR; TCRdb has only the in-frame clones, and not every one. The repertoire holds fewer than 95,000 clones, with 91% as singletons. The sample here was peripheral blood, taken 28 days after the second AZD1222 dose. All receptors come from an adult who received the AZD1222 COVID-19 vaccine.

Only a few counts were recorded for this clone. The chain's CDR3 is CASSLGRSYYEQYF. CDR3 in DNA: TGTGCCAGCAGCTTGGGCAGGTCATACTACGAGCAGTACTTC. This sequence joins TRBV13 and TRBJ2-7; the D is unclear. This CDR3 contains 14 residues. Germline V gene data show CDR1 as PRHDT and CDR2 as FYEKMQ (reference sequence). V lost 3 bases and J 3 bases, leaving 12 bases between the germline ends.

CDR3 nucleotide sequence: TGTGCCAGCACCACCAGCGGGCCGATTTGGGGTGCGGATGAGCAGTTCTTC. Amino acids: CASTTSGPIWGADEQFF. The rearrangement uses TRBV21-1 and TRBJ2-1; the table names TRBD2, a call not compared with the DNA. TRBV21-1 represents a pseudogene. The CDR3 sequence is 17 residues long.

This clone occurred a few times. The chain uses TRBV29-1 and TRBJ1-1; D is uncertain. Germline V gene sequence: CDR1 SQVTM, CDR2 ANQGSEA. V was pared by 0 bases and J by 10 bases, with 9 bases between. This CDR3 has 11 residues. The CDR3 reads CSVEDRRGAFF. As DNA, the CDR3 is TGCAGCGTTGAAGATCGTCGGGGAGCTTTCTTT.

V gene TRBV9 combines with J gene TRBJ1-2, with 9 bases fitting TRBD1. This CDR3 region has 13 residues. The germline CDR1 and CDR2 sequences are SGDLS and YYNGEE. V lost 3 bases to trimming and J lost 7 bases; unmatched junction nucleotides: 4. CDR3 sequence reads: CASSARTGAGYTF. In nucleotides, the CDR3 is TGTGCCAGCAGCGCGCGGACAGGGGCTGGCTACACCTTC.

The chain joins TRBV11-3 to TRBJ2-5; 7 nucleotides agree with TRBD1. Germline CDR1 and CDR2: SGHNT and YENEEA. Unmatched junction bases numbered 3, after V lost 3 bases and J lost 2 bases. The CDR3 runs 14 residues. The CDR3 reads CASSLGRGQETQYF. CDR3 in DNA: TGTGCCAGCAGCTTGGGCAGGGGGCAAGAGACCCAGTACTTC.

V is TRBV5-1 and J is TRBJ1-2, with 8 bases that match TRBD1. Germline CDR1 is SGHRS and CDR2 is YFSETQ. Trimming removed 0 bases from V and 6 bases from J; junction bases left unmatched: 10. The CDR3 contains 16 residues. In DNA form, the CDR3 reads TGCGCCAGCAGCTTGGCCGGGCAGGGGGCCGGCAATGGCTACACCTTC. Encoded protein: CASSLAGQGAGNGYTF.

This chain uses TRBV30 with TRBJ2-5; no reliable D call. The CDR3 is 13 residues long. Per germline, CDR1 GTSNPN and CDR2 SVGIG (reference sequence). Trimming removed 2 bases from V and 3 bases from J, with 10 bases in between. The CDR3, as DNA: TGTGCCTGGAGTAGAGGACGAAAAGAGACCCAGTACTTC. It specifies CAWSRGRKETQYF.

For the CDR3, the DNA is TGTGCCAGCAGGGGCGCCGGGGGAGCTTACGAGCAGTACTTC. Translating gives CASRGAGGAYEQYF. The genes are TRBV7-2 and TRBJ2-7, with D possibly TRBD2 on 6 matching bases. Trimming took 6 bases from V and 4 from J, leaving 16 bases between them. Looked up from germline, CDR1 is SGHTA and CDR2 is FQGNSA. The CDR3 covers 14 residues.

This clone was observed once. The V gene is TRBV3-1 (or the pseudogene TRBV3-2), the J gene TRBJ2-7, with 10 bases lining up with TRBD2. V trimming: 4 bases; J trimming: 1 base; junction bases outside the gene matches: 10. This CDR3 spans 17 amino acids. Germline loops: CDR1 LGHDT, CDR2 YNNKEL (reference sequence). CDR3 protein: CASSRKRSSGSSYEQYF. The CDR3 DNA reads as TGTGCCAGCAGCCGAAAGAGGTCTAGCGGGAGTTCCTACGAGCAGTACTTC.

CDR3 nucleotides: TGTGCCAGCAGTTTGGCACGGTACTCTGGAAACACCATATATTTT. Translated: CASSLARYSGNTIYF. The rearrangement uses TRBV28 and TRBJ1-3; D not resolved. CDR3 length equals 15 residues. The germline CDR1 and CDR2 sequences are MDHEN and SYDVKM. With 3 bases removed from V and 0 bases from J, the gap between germline ends came to 9 bases.

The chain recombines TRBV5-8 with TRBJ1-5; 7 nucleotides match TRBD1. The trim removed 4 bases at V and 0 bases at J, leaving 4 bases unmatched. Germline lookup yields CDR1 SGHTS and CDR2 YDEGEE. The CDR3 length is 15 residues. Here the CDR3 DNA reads TGTGCCAGCAGCCTCCAGGGGGGTAGCAATCAGCCCCAGCATTTT. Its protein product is CASSLQGGSNQPQHF.

CDR3 residues: CASSLVRREDTDTQYF. Written as DNA, the CDR3 is TGTGCCAGCAGCTTAGTCAGGCGGGAGGACACAGATACGCAGTATTTT. V gene TRBV14 combines with J gene TRBJ2-3; 8 bases map to TRBD2. V lost 5 bases, J lost 2 bases, and 9 bases stayed unmatched. CDR3 length equals 16 residues. Germline V gene data show CDR1 as SGHDN and CDR2 as FVKESK.

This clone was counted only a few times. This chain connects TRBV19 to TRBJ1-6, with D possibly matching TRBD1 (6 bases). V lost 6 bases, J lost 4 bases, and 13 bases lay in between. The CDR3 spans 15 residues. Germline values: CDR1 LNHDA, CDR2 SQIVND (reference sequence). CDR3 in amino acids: CASSAQGGYNSPLHF. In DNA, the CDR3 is TGTGCCAGTAGCGCACAGGGAGGATATAATTCACCCCTCCACTTT.

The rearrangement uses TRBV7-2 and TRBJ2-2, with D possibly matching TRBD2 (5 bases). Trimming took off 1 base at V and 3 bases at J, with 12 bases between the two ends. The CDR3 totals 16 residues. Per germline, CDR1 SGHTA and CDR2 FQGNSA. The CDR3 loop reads CASSLGSSRYTGELFF. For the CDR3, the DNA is TGTGCCAGCAGCTTAGGCTCTAGCAGATACACCGGGGAGCTGTTTTTT.

The CDR3 here is CASSLDRTDYNQPQHF. The CDR3 DNA reads as TGTGCCAGCAGCTTAGATAGGACGGATTACAATCAGCCCCAGCATTTT. The chain joins TRBV7-2 to TRBJ1-5, with D uncertain. CDR1 and CDR2 from the germline V gene are SGHTA and FQGNSA. The CDR3 sequence is 16 residues long. With 1 base removed from V and 3 bases from J, the gap between germline ends came to 13 bases. The full variable domain, its missing parts supplied by reference TRBV7-2 and TRBJ1-5, is GAGVSQSPSNKVTEKGKDVELRCDPISGHTALYWYRQSLGQGLEFLIYFQGNSAPDKSGLPSDRFSAERTGGSVSTLTIQRTQQEDSAVYLCASSLDRTDYNQPQHFGDGTRLSIL.

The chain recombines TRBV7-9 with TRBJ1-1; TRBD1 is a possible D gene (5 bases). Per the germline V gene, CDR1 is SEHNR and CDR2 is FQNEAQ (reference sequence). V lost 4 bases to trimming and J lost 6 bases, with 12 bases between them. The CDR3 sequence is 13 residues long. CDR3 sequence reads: CASSSSGGAEAFF. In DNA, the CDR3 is TGTGCCAGCAGCTCCTCGGGGGGGGCTGAAGCTTTCTTT.

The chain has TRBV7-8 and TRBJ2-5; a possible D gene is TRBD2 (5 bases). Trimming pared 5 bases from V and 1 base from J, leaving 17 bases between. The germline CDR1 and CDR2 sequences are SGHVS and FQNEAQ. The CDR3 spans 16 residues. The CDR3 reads CASSPPLAGFQETQYF. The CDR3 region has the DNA TGTGCCAGCAGCCCCCCCTTGGCGGGCTTCCAAGAGACCCAGTACTTC.

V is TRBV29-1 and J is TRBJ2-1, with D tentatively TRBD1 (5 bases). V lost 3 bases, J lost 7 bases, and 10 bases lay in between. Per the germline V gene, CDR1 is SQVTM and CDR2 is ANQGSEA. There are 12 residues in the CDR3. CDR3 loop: CSVDRARNEQFF. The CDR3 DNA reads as TGCAGCGTTGACAGGGCGAGAAATGAGCAGTTCTTC.

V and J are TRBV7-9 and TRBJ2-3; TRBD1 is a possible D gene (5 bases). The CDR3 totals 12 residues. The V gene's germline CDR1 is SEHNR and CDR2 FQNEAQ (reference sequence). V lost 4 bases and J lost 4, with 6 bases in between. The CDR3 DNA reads TGTGCCAGCAGCTCCAGGGCAGATACGCAGTATTTT. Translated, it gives CASSSRADTQYF. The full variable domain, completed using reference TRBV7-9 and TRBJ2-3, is DTGVSQNPRHKITKRGQNVTFRCDPISEHNRLYWYRQTLGQGPEFLTYFQNEAQLEKSRLLSDRFSAERPKGSFSTLEIQRTEQGDSAMYLCASSSRADTQYFGPGTRLTVL.

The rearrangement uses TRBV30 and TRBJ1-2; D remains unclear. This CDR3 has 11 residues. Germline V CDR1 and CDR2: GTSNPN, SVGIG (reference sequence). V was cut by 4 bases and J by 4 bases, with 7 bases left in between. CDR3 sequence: CAWTGSYGYTF. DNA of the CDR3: TGTGCCTGGACTGGATCCTATGGCTACACCTTC.